A single sample is the source of the 22 T cell receptor beta chains below, sequenced in a study of T cell responses to AZD1222 COVID-19 vaccine. The assay was immunoSEQ multiplex PCR, and TCRdb's table has in-frame clones only and misses some. In the table there are approximately 110,000 clones, more than 70% of which are singletons. This specimen was peripheral blood, taken on day 0 of AZD1222 vaccination. The receptors were gathered from an adult in good health.

The rearrangement links TRBV30 to TRBJ1-2; D might be TRBD1 (6 bases). The V end lost 2 bases, the J end lost 8 bases, and 21 bases lay between the germline ends. The CDR3 spans 15 residues. The V gene's germline CDR1 is GTSNPN and CDR2 SVGIG (reference sequence). CDR3: CAWSYAAGATRGYTF. The CDR3 DNA follows: TGTGCCTGGAGTTACGCCGCAGGGGCTACGAGGGGCTACACCTTC.

The chain uses TRBV18 and TRBJ2-7; 7 nucleotides agree with TRBD1. Trimming cost V 3 bases and J 0 bases; bases outside gene matches: 5. Per the germline V gene, CDR1 is KGHSH and CDR2 is LQKENI. The CDR3 covers 15 residues. The CDR3: CASSPNGDSSYEQYF. The CDR3 coding sequence is TGTGCCAGCTCACCCAACGGGGACAGCTCCTACGAGCAGTACTTC.

This clone was detected only once. The rearrangement joins TRBV6-1 to TRBJ2-3; D ambiguous. There are 14 residues in the CDR3. The germline V gene encodes CDR1 MNHNS and CDR2 SASEGT. The V gene lost 3 bases and the J gene lost 2 bases, with 9 bases spanning the gap. The CDR3 region is CASSDARYTDTQYF. DNA of the CDR3: TGTGCCAGCAGTGACGCGAGGTACACAGATACGCAGTATTTT.

The V gene is TRBV7-9, the J gene TRBJ1-1; a weak D match, TRBD1 (5 bases). The ends were cut back, 2 bases at V and 10 bases at J, with 23 bases in the middle. This CDR3 is 16 amino acids long. CDR1 and CDR2 from the germline V gene are SEHNR and FQNEAQ (reference sequence). CDR3: CASSLRPRGYLATAFF. The CDR3 bases are TGTGCCAGCAGCTTAAGACCGAGGGGATATCTGGCAACAGCTTTCTTT. The full variable domain, its missing parts supplied by reference TRBV7-9 and TRBJ1-1, is DTGVSQNPRHKITKRGQNVTFRCDPISEHNRLYWYRQTLGQGPEFLTYFQNEAQLEKSRLLSDRFSAERPKGSFSTLEIQRTEQGDSAMYLCASSLRPRGYLATAFFGQGTRLTVV.

The rearrangement links TRBV5-1 to TRBJ2-3; tentatively, D is TRBD2 (6 bases). Germline V gene sequence: CDR1 SGHRS, CDR2 YFSETQ. The CDR3 is 17 residues long. V lost 0 bases and J lost 0, with 14 bases in between. CDR3 in DNA: TGCGCCAGCAGCTTGGCCTCGAGCGGGTTCAGCACAGATACGCAGTATTTT. It specifies CASSLASSGFSTDTQYF.

In DNA, the CDR3 is TGTGCCAGCAGTCCCCTGAGACTAGCGGGGGGGCCCGGGGAGCTGTTTTTT. Residues: CASSPLRLAGGPGELFF. The chain employs TRBV6-6 and TRBJ2-2; 14 nucleotides align to TRBD2. Unmatched junction bases numbered 8, after V lost 5 bases and J lost 6 bases. CDR1 and CDR2 from the germline V gene are MNHNY and SVGAGI (reference sequence). CDR3 length: 17 residues.

The genes are TRBV9 and TRBJ2-3; D remains unclear. The CDR3 consists of 14 residues. Trimming shortened V by 0 bases and J by 1 base, and 6 bases separated the two germline ends. The germline CDR1 and CDR2 sequences are SGDLS and YYNGEE. This chain's CDR3 is CASSVGVGTDTQYF. CDR3 sequence (DNA): TGTGCCAGCAGCGTAGGGGTCGGCACAGATACGCAGTATTTT.

Here the CDR3 DNA reads TGTGCCAGCAGTTTATCGAAGGGACTAGCGGGGGGCACAGATACGCAGTATTTT. This encodes CASSLSKGLAGGTDTQYF. The V call is TRBV28, the J call TRBJ2-3; TRBD2 agrees at 14 bases. Germline values: CDR1 MDHEN, CDR2 SYDVKM. This CDR3 spans 18 amino acids. V lost 1 base, J lost 1 base, and 4 bases stayed unmatched.

This rearrangement joins TRBV6-5 to TRBJ1-2, with 7 bases lining up with TRBD1. The CDR3 is 11 amino acids. The germline gives CDR1 MNHEY, CDR2 SVGAGI. V was pared by 6 bases and J by 5 bases, with 0 bases of the junction left unmatched. CDR3 sequence: CASRTGYGYTF. For the CDR3, the DNA is TGTGCCAGCAGGACAGGGTATGGCTACACCTTC.

This chain connects TRBV7-6 to TRBJ2-1; the match to TRBD2 covers 7 bases. Losses at the gene ends were 1 base for V and 3 bases for J; bases not matched to a gene: 6. Germline V lookup: CDR1 SGHVS, CDR2 FNYEAQ. This CDR3 is built from 16 residues. CDR3 DNA: TGTGCCAGCAGCTTAGACGGTAGCGGGCTCTACAATGAGCAGTTCTTC. Protein: CASSLDGSGLYNEQFF.

The chain joins TRBV19 to TRBJ1-6, with D possibly being TRBD1 (6 bases). The CDR3 extends over 15 amino acids. Trimming stripped 7 bases from V and 9 bases from J, with 19 bases between. Looked up from germline, CDR1 is LNHDA and CDR2 is SQIVND (reference sequence). CDR3 region: CASNLAATGASPLHF. The DNA of the CDR3 is TGTGCCAGTAACCTCGCCGCGACAGGAGCTTCACCCCTCCACTTT.

This sequence joins TRBV29-1 and TRBJ1-1; no clear D gene. V lost 7 bases, J lost 1 base, and 4 bases lay in between. Germline CDR1 reads SQVTM; CDR2 reads ANQGSEA. This CDR3 has 10 amino acids. This CDR3 reads CSGQNTEAFF. The CDR3 DNA sequence: TGCAGCGGACAGAACACTGAAGCTTTCTTT.

This clone was found a few times. The gene calls are TRBV27 and TRBJ1-1; TRBD1 might be the D (6 bases). CDR1 and CDR2 from the germline V gene are MNHEY and SMNVEV (reference sequence). V was trimmed by 5 bases and J by 5 bases, leaving 15 bases between them. The CDR3 has 14 amino acids. The CDR3: CASSPRQVVTEAFF. The CDR3 DNA sequence: TGTGCCAGCAGTCCCCGACAGGTCGTAACTGAAGCTTTCTTT.

The CDR3 nucleotides read TGCGCCAGCAGTGGGTGGTGTTCTCCCCTCCACTTT. Translation gives CASSGWCSPLHF. The chain uses TRBV10-1 and TRBJ1-6, with D unclear. Deletions cut 4 bases from V and 13 bases from J, with 11 bases between. The V gene's germline CDR1 is WNHNN and CDR2 SYGVQD (reference sequence). This CDR3 comprises 12 residues.

The chain joins TRBV6-5 to TRBJ2-3; the match to TRBD1 covers 9 bases. The CDR3 totals 14 residues. The germline V gene encodes CDR1 MNHEY and CDR2 SVGAGI. The junction had 0 bases not matched to a gene; V was cut back by 2 bases and J by 3 bases. CDR3 coding DNA: TGTGCCAGCAGTTACGGGACAGGGACAGATACGCAGTATTTT. It specifies CASSYGTGTDTQYF.

V is TRBV5-1 and J is TRBJ2-5; D may correspond to TRBD1 or TRBD2 (6 bases each). Germline CDR1 reads SGHRS; CDR2 reads YFSETQ. V shed 6 bases and J shed 4 bases, with 25 bases lying between them. The CDR3 spans 17 residues. The CDR3 protein is CASTHQKGGRGGETQYF. The DNA of the CDR3 is TGCGCCAGCACCCACCAAAAGGGGGGTAGAGGTGGAGAGACCCAGTACTTC.

This chain uses TRBV6-2 or TRBV6-3 with TRBJ1-1, with a tentative D call TRBD1 (5 bases). V was pared by 2 bases and J by 10 bases, with 11 bases between. This CDR3 has 12 residues. Germline loops: CDR1 MNHEY, CDR2 SVGEGT. The CDR3 is CASSYPAQGAFF. The CDR3 DNA sequence: TGTGCCAGCAGTTACCCGGCCCAGGGAGCTTTCTTT.

As for this clone: The same CDR3 also results from other DNA sequences found in this sample. The rearrangement uses TRBV5-4 and TRBJ1-5; 8 bases agree with TRBD1. Trimming took 4 bases from V and 5 from J; bases not matched to a gene: 5. The CDR3 length is 14 residues. Germline values: CDR1 SGHNT, CDR2 YYREEE (reference sequence). The CDR3 coding sequence is TGTGCCAGCAGCCTACAGGGGGTCGATCAGCCCCAGCATTTT. Translating gives CASSLQGVDQPQHF.

This chain links TRBV7-2 with TRBJ1-5; D call uncertain. Germline-derived CDR1 and CDR2 are SGHTA and FQGNSA. The ends were cut back, 5 bases at V and 3 bases at J, with 8 bases in the middle. The CDR3 loop spans 13 amino acids. The DNA for the CDR3 is TGTGCCAGCAGCGCAGATCCCAATCAGCCCCAGCATTTT. Encoded protein: CASSADPNQPQHF.

The chain has TRBV4-2 and TRBJ1-5; D possibly corresponds to TRBD1 (5 bases). V shed 0 bases and J shed 5 bases, with 14 bases lying between them. The germline V gene has CDR1 LGHNA and CDR2 YNFKEQ. CDR3 length: 16 residues. CDR3 residues: CASSQDSDSSHQPQHF. The CDR3 DNA sequence: TGTGCCAGCAGCCAAGATAGTGACAGTTCGCATCAGCCCCAGCATTTT.

The chain recombines TRBV2 with TRBJ2-5; TRBD2 matches at 8 bases. CDR1 is SNHLY and CDR2 is FYNNEI in the germline V gene. CDR3 size: 13 residues. V dropped 3 bases and J dropped 7; count of bases not matched to a gene: 4. The CDR3 bases are TGTGCCAGCAGTGAGGGGACTAGTGTGACCCAGTACTTC. It is translated as CASSEGTSVTQYF.

J is TRBJ2-5 and V is TRBV19, with TRBD1 identical over 7 bases. J gave up 5 bases and V 4 bases, and 7 bases lay outside the gene matches. Per germline, CDR1 LNHDA and CDR2 SQIVND (reference sequence). The CDR3 sequence is 14 residues long. The CDR3 protein is CASSTLDRKETQYF. Written as DNA, the CDR3 is TGTGCCAGTAGTACCCTGGACAGGAAGGAGACCCAGTACTTC.